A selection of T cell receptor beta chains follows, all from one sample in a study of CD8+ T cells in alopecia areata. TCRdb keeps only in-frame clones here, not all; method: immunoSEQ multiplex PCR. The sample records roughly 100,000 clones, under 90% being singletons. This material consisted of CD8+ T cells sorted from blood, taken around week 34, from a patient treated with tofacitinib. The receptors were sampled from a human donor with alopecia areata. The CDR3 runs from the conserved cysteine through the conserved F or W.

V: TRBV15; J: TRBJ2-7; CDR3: CATSSSESYEQYF
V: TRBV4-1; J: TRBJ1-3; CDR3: CASSPGFRDRGQKGNTIYF
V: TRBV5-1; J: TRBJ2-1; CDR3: CASSLAYGPLSYNEQFF
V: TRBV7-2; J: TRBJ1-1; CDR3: CASSLRRGPEAFF
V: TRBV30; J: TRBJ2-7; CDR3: CAWSVQSGYSYEQYF
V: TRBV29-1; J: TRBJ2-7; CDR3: CSVVEGDRAAEQYF
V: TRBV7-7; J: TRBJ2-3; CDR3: CASSRTSGSADTQYF
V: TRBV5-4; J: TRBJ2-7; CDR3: CASSSAGQGLSYEQYF
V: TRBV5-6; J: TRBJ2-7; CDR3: CASSWGDSYEQYF
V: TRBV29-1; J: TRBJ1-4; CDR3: CSVGAGTGKEKLFF
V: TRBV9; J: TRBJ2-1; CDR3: CASSVRGLAENEQFF
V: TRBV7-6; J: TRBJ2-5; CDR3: CASHSRGLAGADIQETQYF
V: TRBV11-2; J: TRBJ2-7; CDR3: CASSSGGLAVLSSYEQYF
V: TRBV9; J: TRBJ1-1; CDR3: CASSVDGTENTEAFF
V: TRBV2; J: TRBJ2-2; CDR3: CASRDRNTGELFF
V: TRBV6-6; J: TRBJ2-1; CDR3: CASSSGQGGYNEQFF
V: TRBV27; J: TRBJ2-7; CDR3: CASSLSSGVGYEQYF
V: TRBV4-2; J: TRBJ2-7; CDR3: CASSQEAGLAGDEQYF
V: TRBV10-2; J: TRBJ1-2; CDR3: CASSLGTVDYGYTF
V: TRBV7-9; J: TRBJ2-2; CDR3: CASRPYTGELFF
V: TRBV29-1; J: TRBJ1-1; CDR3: CSVVPGSYTEAFF
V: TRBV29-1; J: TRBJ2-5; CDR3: CSVDRRGQDFQETQYF
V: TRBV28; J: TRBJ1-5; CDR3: CASSTGTVSNQPQHF
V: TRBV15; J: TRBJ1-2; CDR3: CATSRGIGGYGYTF
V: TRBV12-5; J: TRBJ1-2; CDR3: CASGYGAPGHYGYTF
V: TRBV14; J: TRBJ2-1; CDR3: CASSLGAAGGRNEQFF
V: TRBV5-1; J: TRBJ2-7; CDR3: CASSSGQGAHEQYF
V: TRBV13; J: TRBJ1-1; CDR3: CASSSSPGLGEAFF
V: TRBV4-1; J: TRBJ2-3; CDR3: CASSQEPPAGGTDTQYF
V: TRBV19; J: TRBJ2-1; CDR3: CASSIVAGEINEQFF
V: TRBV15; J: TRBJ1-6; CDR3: CATSRDRATGVSPLHF
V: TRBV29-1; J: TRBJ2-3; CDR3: CSVDFSDEATQYF
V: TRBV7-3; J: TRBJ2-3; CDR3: CASSPEAGGLDTQYF
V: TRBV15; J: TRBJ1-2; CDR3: CATSSNWGHLYGYTF
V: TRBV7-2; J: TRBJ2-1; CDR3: CASSQGQGMLGEQFF
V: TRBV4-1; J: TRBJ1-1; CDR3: CASSQEWTGATEAFF
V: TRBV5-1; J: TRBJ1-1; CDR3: CASSTGQGSSTEAFF
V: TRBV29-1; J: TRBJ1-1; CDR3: CSVGRDNTEAFF
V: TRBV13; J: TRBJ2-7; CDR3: CASGSASYEQYF
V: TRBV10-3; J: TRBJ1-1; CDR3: CAISEEGSEAFF